This entry lists 8 T cell receptor beta chains sequenced from one sample in a study of cytomegalovirus exposure and HLA in healthy donors. The PCR used 60 Vbeta and 13 Jbeta primers. Some clones are missing from TCRdb's copy, which holds only in-frame ones; the method was immunoSEQ multiplex PCR. The sample comprises about 100,000 clones, 78% of which are singletons, and about 0.69% rests with the top ten. The sample taken for sequencing was PBMCs. These receptors originate from an older woman in good health and CMV-seronegative.

This chain links TRBV5-1 with TRBJ1-1, with D possibly matching TRBD1 (6 bases). V was cut by 4 bases and J by 3 bases, with 16 bases left in between. This CDR3 region has 15 residues. Looked up from germline, CDR1 is SGHRS and CDR2 is YFSETQ. CDR3 sequence (DNA): TGCGCCAGCAGCCAGGACAGTCTCGTCGACACTGAAGCTTTCTTT. This encodes CASSQDSLVDTEAFF.

The chain links TRBV28 to TRBJ1-5; TRBD1 matches at 7 bases. With V trimmed by 4 bases and J by 6 bases, 9 bases remained unmatched. Germline CDR1 and CDR2: MDHEN and SYDVKM. This CDR3 is built from 15 residues. This chain's CDR3 is CASSWLQGPSQPQHF. The CDR3 DNA reads as TGTGCCAGCAGTTGGCTACAGGGGCCAAGTCAGCCCCAGCATTTT.

In the case of this clone: The same CDR3 can be traced to other DNA sequences in this sample. The V gene is TRBV27, the J gene TRBJ2-7; tentative D call: TRBD1 (6 bases). The ends were cut back, 7 bases at V and 3 bases at J, with 7 bases in the middle. Germline CDR1 is MNHEY and CDR2 is SMNVEV (reference sequence). The CDR3 spans 11 residues. CDR3 protein: CASKQGYEQYF. The CDR3 region has the DNA TGTGCCAGCAAACAGGGCTACGAGCAGTACTTC.

This clone was seen only a few times. The rearrangement joins TRBV5-4 to TRBJ1-1, with 9 bases identical to TRBD1. CDR3 size: 14 residues. Trimming cost V 4 bases and J 3 bases; bases outside gene matches: 4. Per the germline V gene, CDR1 is SGHNT and CDR2 is YYREEE (reference sequence). Here the CDR3 DNA reads TGTGCCAGCAGCCCAAGGACAGGGGACACTGAAGCTTTCTTT. The encoded protein is CASSPRTGDTEAFF.

The chain is built from TRBV7-2 and TRBJ2-5, with D hard to call. CDR1 is SGHTA, CDR2 FQGNSA, per germline. The CDR3 totals 11 residues. Deletions cut 4 bases from V and 7 bases from J, with 7 bases between. DNA of the CDR3: TGTGCCAGCAGCTCCCTCGGGACCCAGTACTTC. Translation: CASSSLGTQYF.

This clone was seen a few times. The CDR3 is CASSEPLLGYTF. The CDR3 nucleotides are TGTGCCAGCAGTGAACCTCTACTAGGCTACACCTTC. J is TRBJ1-2 and V is TRBV25-1; D ambiguous. Trimming cost V 2 bases and J 8 bases, with 9 bases left between them. The CDR3 is 12 amino acids. Germline values: CDR1 MGHDK, CDR2 SYGVNS.

This sequence joins TRBV2 and TRBJ1-2; 9 bases are shared with TRBD1. This CDR3 contains 16 residues. The germline V gene encodes CDR1 SNHLY and CDR2 FYNNEI. V lost 4 bases and J lost 5; bases outside the gene matches: 11. The CDR3 region has the DNA TGTGCCAGCAGTGGGCGGGACAGGGCCGTAAATTATGGCTACACCTTC. This translates into CASSGRDRAVNYGYTF.

The V and J genes are TRBV5-1 and TRBJ2-1; 7 bases agree with TRBD1. The trim removed 3 bases at V and 8 bases at J, leaving 8 bases unmatched. Germline CDR1 and CDR2: SGHRS and YFSETQ. The CDR3 length is 14 residues. The CDR3 here is CASSSSTGFDEQFF. CDR3 bases: TGCGCCAGCAGCTCCTCGACAGGGTTCGATGAGCAGTTCTTC.